This TCR beta chain was recovered during a study of blood T cell repertoires in COVID-19. In the study overall: COVID-19 samples, acute and convalescent, were from the United States, Italy and Spain.

Recruitment covered some 25 US areas and drew participants whose ages spanned roughly 18 to 90 years. Using immunoSEQ multiplex PCR, the repertoire was profiled, and TCRdb retains in-frame clones only, with some absent. The sample lists 200,000 to 250,000 clones, about nine tenths occurring once. This clone was seen repeatedly, ten times or more. The germline gives CDR1 SGHRS, CDR2 YFSETQ. The V and J ends lost 1 base and 6 bases, in that order; junction bases with no gene match: 14. The CDR3 length is 19 residues. V and J are TRBV5-1 and TRBJ2-1, with 12 nucleotides matching TRBD1. This sequence was found in a middle-aged man who had recovered from COVID-19. The sample consisted of PBMCs or T cells enriched from blood (not recorded which). CDR3 coding DNA: TGCGCCAGCAGCTTGAGGGGACAGGGGGCATTGACAACGACCAATGAGCAGTTCTTC. Protein product: CASSLRGQGALTTTNEQFF.